A single sample gave rise to the 24 T cell receptor beta chains below, sequenced in a study of blood T cell repertoires in COVID-19. Only in-frame clones appear in the TCRdb table, and some are missing; sequencing was by immunoSEQ multiplex PCR. The data contain roughly 400,000 clones, around 87% of them singletons. Sequences were obtained from PBMCs or T cells enriched from blood (not recorded which). Every receptor here comes from a woman aged 45-65 years who had recovered from COVID-19.

A word on this clone: A read error may produce the germline difference seen at one junction end. J is TRBJ2-5 and V is TRBV4-2; possible D gene TRBD2, 6 bases. The CDR3 loop spans 12 amino acids. Germline CDR1 and CDR2: LGHNA and YNFKEQ. The CDR3 bases are TGTGCCAGCAGCCAAGACGGGGACTCCAGGCACTTC. Translated, it gives CASSQDGDSRHF.

This clone was seen only once. V and J are TRBV5-1 and TRBJ1-2; 7 bases line up with TRBD1. The CDR3 totals 15 residues. Germline values: CDR1 SGHRS, CDR2 YFSETQ. V gave up 0 bases and J gave up 2 bases; unmatched junction bases: 4. The CDR3 reads CASSLELGGNYGYTF. The DNA of the CDR3 is TGCGCCAGCAGCTTGGAACTAGGGGGCAACTATGGCTACACCTTC.

The rearrangement joins TRBV5-1 to TRBJ1-1; 7 bases agree with TRBD1. The CDR3 consists of 14 residues. CDR1 is SGHRS and CDR2 is YFSETQ in the germline V gene. V lost 6 bases to trimming and J lost 1 base; unmatched junction nucleotides: 6. DNA of the CDR3: TGCGCCAGCACGGAGGGACAGAAGAACACTGAAGCTTTCTTT. Its translation: CASTEGQKNTEAFF.

J is TRBJ1-2 and V is TRBV10-3; D perhaps matches TRBD1 (6 bases). The CDR3 extends over 13 amino acids. V lost 5 bases to trimming and J lost 6 bases, with 13 bases between them. Germline CDR1 is ENHRY and CDR2 is SYGVKD. Written as DNA, the CDR3 is TGTGCCATCAGTCAAACAGGGAATCATGGCTACACCTTC. It specifies CAISQTGNHGYTF.

The genes are TRBV6-5 and TRBJ2-3; 8 positions agree with TRBD2. Germline V gives CDR1 MNHEY, CDR2 SVGAGI. CDR3 length equals 15 residues. V lost 1 base and J lost 4; bases outside the gene matches: 4. Here the CDR3 reads CASSYFLAGSDTQYF. The CDR3 region has the DNA TGTGCCAGCAGTTACTTTCTAGCGGGCTCAGATACGCAGTATTTT.

This clone showed up just once. The V and J genes are TRBV28 and TRBJ1-1, with TRBD1 as a possible D gene (5 bases). The ends were cut back, 1 base at V and 5 bases at J, with 17 bases in the middle. There are 16 residues in the CDR3. Germline V CDR1 and CDR2: MDHEN, SYDVKM. CDR3 sequence (DNA): TGTGCCAGCAGTTTATTTCAGTTACGACGGGGGACTGAAGCTTTCTTT. Protein: CASSLFQLRRGTEAFF.

The rearrangement links TRBV21-1 to TRBJ2-2; the DNA was not compared with TRBD2, the D call given in the table. TRBV21-1 is termed a pseudogene. This CDR3 spans 19 amino acids. Here the CDR3 reads CASSKGSLAGVGNTGELFF. The CDR3 DNA follows: TGTGCCAGCAGCAAAGGGTCGCTAGCGGGGGTAGGGAACACCGGGGAGCTGTTTTTT.

The chain is built from TRBV15 and TRBJ2-4, with D maybe TRBD2 (6 bases). V was shortened by 3 bases and J by 0 bases, with 18 bases between the two germline ends. Germline loops: CDR1 LNHNV, CDR2 YYDKDF (reference sequence). The CDR3 totals 18 residues. The CDR3 DNA reads as TGTGCCACCAGCAGCGACCACTTGGGGGGACTAGCCAAAAACATTCAGTACTTC. It specifies CATSSDHLGGLAKNIQYF.

The V gene is TRBV2, the J gene TRBJ2-1, with 8 bases matching TRBD2. The CDR3 is made up of 14 amino acids. J gave up 7 bases and V 6 bases, and 8 bases lay outside the gene matches. CDR1 is SNHLY, CDR2 FYNNEI, per germline. CDR3 in amino acids: CASRSGGLGNEQFF. The CDR3 nucleotides are TGTGCCAGCAGGAGCGGGGGCCTAGGAAATGAGCAGTTCTTC.

This chain links TRBV2 with TRBJ2-2, with 8 bases that match TRBD2. V gave up 6 bases and J gave up 6 bases; unmatched junction bases: 9. From germline, CDR1 is SNHLY and CDR2 FYNNEI. The CDR3 covers 15 residues. The CDR3 sequence: CASSSGAGGAGELFF. CDR3 in DNA: TGTGCCAGCAGCTCGGGGGCGGGAGGAGCCGGGGAGCTGTTTTTT.

The chain couples TRBV4-2 to TRBJ2-2; TRBD2 agrees at 8 bases. The V gene end was trimmed by 0 bases and the J gene end by 6 bases; junction bases not matched to a gene: 6. This CDR3 is built from 16 residues. CDR1 is LGHNA, CDR2 YNFKEQ, per germline. The CDR3 nucleotides are TGTGCCAGCAGCCAAGATATTGCCGGGGGGGCCGGGGAGCTGTTTTTT. Residues: CASSQDIAGGAGELFF.

The CDR3 is CASSLMRGGRTDTQYF. The CDR3 DNA follows: TGTGCCAGCAGCTTAATGCGGGGGGGCCGCACAGATACGCAGTATTTT. The chain combines TRBV7-9 with TRBJ2-3; 9 bases are a match to TRBD2. The CDR3 length is 16 residues. Germline V gives CDR1 SEHNR, CDR2 FQNEAQ (reference sequence). Trimming cost V 2 bases and J 1 base; bases outside gene matches: 4.

The gene calls are TRBV18 and TRBJ1-6; 7 bases map to TRBD1. The CDR3 is made up of 17 amino acids. Trimming removed 3 bases from V and 9 bases from J; junction bases left unmatched: 14. Germline V lookup: CDR1 KGHSH, CDR2 LQKENI. CDR3 loop: CASSPNPLDRATSPLHF. CDR3 nucleotides: TGTGCCAGCTCACCGAATCCACTAGACAGGGCGACTTCACCCCTCCACTTT.

The rearrangement uses TRBV7-9 and TRBJ2-7; a possible D gene is TRBD1 (7 bases). V was cut by 5 bases and J by 8 bases, with 19 bases left in between. The CDR3 covers 14 residues. The germline CDR1 and CDR2 sequences are SEHNR and FQNEAQ (reference sequence). The CDR3 spells CASSTDRRGLQQYF. In nucleotides, the CDR3 is TGTGCCAGCAGCACGGACAGGAGGGGGCTACAGCAGTACTTC.

A few counts support this clone. The rearrangement links TRBV30 to TRBJ1-2; a weak D match, TRBD1 (6 bases). V was pared by 3 bases and J by 7 bases, with 12 bases between. The CDR3 has 12 amino acids. In germline, CDR1 is GTSNPN, CDR2 SVGIG (reference sequence). CDR3 sequence: CAWSRQEVGYTF. As DNA, the CDR3 is TGTGCCTGGAGCCGACAGGAGGTTGGCTACACCTTC.

The genes are TRBV5-5 and TRBJ1-1, with D perhaps matching TRBD1 (6 bases). V was trimmed by 7 bases and J by 1 base, leaving 11 bases between them. Germline CDR1 reads SGHKS; CDR2 reads YYEKEE (reference sequence). This CDR3 is 13 amino acids long. The CDR3 region has the DNA TGTGCCAGCGCTTGGACAGCGAACACTGAAGCTTTCTTT. Its protein is CASAWTANTEAFF.

This clone was counted once. The chain combines TRBV5-1 with TRBJ1-5; perhaps TRBD1 as D (6 bases). The CDR3 runs to 14 residues. CDR1 and CDR2 (germline): SGHRS, YFSETQ. V dropped 2 bases and J dropped 6 bases, with 12 bases sitting between them. The CDR3 sequence: CASSLTLQGQPQHF. CDR3 in DNA: TGCGCCAGCAGCTTAACTCTACAGGGTCAGCCCCAGCATTTT.

This sequence joins TRBV27 and TRBJ2-3, with 8 bases aligning to TRBD1. V gave up 6 bases and J gave up 4 bases; unmatched junction bases: 9. Germline lookup yields CDR1 MNHEY and CDR2 SMNVEV (reference sequence). This CDR3 comprises 15 residues. CDR3 coding DNA: TGTGCCAGCAGCTCCCGAGACAGGGGTGCAGATACGCAGTATTTT. It yields the protein CASSSRDRGADTQYF.

The chain uses TRBV2 and TRBJ1-2, with D perhaps matching TRBD1 (5 bases). Germline CDR1 SNHLY, CDR2 FYNNEI. This CDR3 comprises 12 residues. V was pared by 8 bases and J by 7 bases, with 14 bases between. The CDR3 DNA follows: TGTGCCAGCTCGTACAGGATGGGTGGCTACACCTTC. Its protein is CASSYRMGGYTF.

The chain recombines TRBV18 with TRBJ1-4; D remains unclear. The germline V and J ends were trimmed by 1 base and 7 bases, with 13 bases remaining between them. The CDR3 spans 15 residues. Germline V lookup: CDR1 KGHSH, CDR2 LQKENI. This CDR3 reads CASSPQTSVGEKLFF. The DNA for the CDR3 is TGTGCCAGCTCACCACAGACATCGGTGGGTGAAAAACTGTTTTTT.

This clone was counted once. The chain is built from TRBV29-1 and TRBJ2-3, with 9 bases aligning to TRBD1. This CDR3 spans 14 amino acids. V lost 6 bases and J lost 5; bases outside the gene matches: 9. Germline CDR1 SQVTM, CDR2 ANQGSEA. CDR3 sequence reads: CSVGGQGFLDTQYF. CDR3 nucleotide sequence: TGCAGCGTCGGGGGACAGGGTTTCTTAGATACGCAGTATTTT.

The V call is TRBV30, the J call TRBJ1-1; TRBD1 aligns across 9 bases. V shed 2 bases and J 7 bases; nucleotides not matched to a gene: 11. The CDR3 is 15 residues long. CDR1 and CDR2 from the germline V gene are GTSNPN and SVGIG (reference sequence). The DNA of the CDR3 is TGTGCCTGGAGTCGTCCGGGACAGGGAGCGGGTGAAGCTTTCTTT. Translated, it gives CAWSRPGQGAGEAFF.

The CDR3 sequence: CASSLVRGMNTEAFF. CDR3 nucleotide sequence: TGTGCCAGCAGCTTAGTCCGGGGAATGAACACTGAAGCTTTCTTT. J is TRBJ1-1 and V is TRBV7-2; D gene unclear. Trimming shortened V by 1 base and J by 0 bases, and 9 bases separated the two germline ends. CDR3 length equals 15 residues. Germline values: CDR1 SGHTA, CDR2 FQGNSA.

This chain connects TRBV18 to TRBJ2-6, with D perhaps TRBD1 (6 bases). CDR1 KGHSH and CDR2 LQKENI come from the germline V gene. This CDR3 has 18 amino acids. The V end was cut by 0 bases, the J end by 1 base, with 13 bases between. CDR3 coding DNA: TGTGCCAGCTCACCACCGACAGGAACCCTGTCTGGGGCCAACGTCCTGACTTTC. Translating it yields CASSPPTGTLSGANVLTF. The full variable domain, completed using reference TRBV18 and TRBJ2-6, is NAGVMQNPRHLVRRRGQEARLRCSPMKGHSHVYWYRQLPEEGLKFMVYLQKENIIDESGMPKERFSAEFPKEGPSILRIQQVVRGDSAAYFCASSPPTGTLSGANVLTFGAGSRLTVL.